This TCR beta chain was recorded in a study of cytomegalovirus exposure and HLA in healthy donors (dated by TCRdb to the late 2010s). The study in broad terms: According to an earlier analysis of 587 of the donors, 150 million to 200 million T cells yielded roughly 100 million unique TCR beta sequences and about 300 Gb of sequence data. To predict cytomegalovirus infection status, the study combined high-throughput TCR immunosequencing, statistical association of individual TCRs with disease status, and machine learning. A later analysis re-examined previously published TCR beta repertoires from 500 to 700 donors and added high-resolution HLA genotyping to investigate patterns of TCR occurrence. The later analysis used no new phenotypic data to find candidate immune exposures, relying instead on TCR beta sequences and their occurrence across donors. An earlier analysis of several hundred of the donors used high-throughput TCR beta sequencing to judge whether each TCR beta V gene segment behaved as functional or pseudogenic. The study profiled the T cell repertoires of hundreds of subjects by immunosequencing and related them to cytomegalovirus serostatus. Class I and class II HLA loci were covered by the typing at four-digit resolution. Among roughly 370 genotyped donors of the cohort, an average of about 240,000 unique TCR beta nucleotide sequences were sequenced per donor, around 20% of them non-productive. Typing coverage varied by locus: about 620-630 donors for A, B, C, DRB1 and DQB1; 522 for DQA1; over 600 for DPA1; under 490 for DPB1. Of the roughly 430 genotyped donors, over 70% fell in the genetic ancestry cluster associated with self-reported Caucasian donors. In a later genetic analysis, genome-wide SNP genotypes for about 55% of the roughly 700 donors were used, and that subset was treated as a discovery cohort. Every repertoire in the discovery cohort had been generated on one and the same sequencing platform. Donor age, sex, ethnicity and CMV serostatus were compiled alongside the repertoire data. Several DR-DQ haplotypes were treated as single units for association and clustering because of strong linkage in the cohort. Besides the first cohort of around 670 subjects, a separate validation cohort made up of roughly 120 different subjects was used. An early release covering about 600 HLA-typed donors comprised about 310 gigabases of sequencing data and tens of millions of unique TCR sequences. The study was designed to test whether signatures of past pathogen exposure could be identified by cataloging public T cell receptors.

Including the terminal cysteine and phenylalanine, the CDR3 comprises 16 residues. Here the CDR3 DNA is all that survives: 48 bases in frame from base 1. The germline V gene specifies MDHEN as CDR1 and SYDVKM as CDR2. For this chain, trimming is 5 bases at the V end and 1 base at the J end, and the number of junction bases without a gene match is 10. Overall results and qualifications from the work: In an earlier analysis of approximately 590 of the donors, most TCR beta V segments were observed in productive rearrangements about 87% or about 30% of the time, broadly matching IMGT annotations. In a later analysis, most CMV-associated TCR beta chains were found to appear HLA-restricted, with HLA associations seemingly driven largely by CMV exposure. Across donors, most TCR sequences were observed very rarely, whereas some public TCRs were present in many individuals. This cohort had only TCR beta chains sequenced, and the lack of alpha or paired-chain data limited which features could be detected. In vitro tests confirmed that a few of the cytomegalovirus-associated TCR beta chains recognize cytomegalovirus antigens. The study listed approximately 150 TCR beta chains as associated with cytomegalovirus. Because counts were too low, about 17 rarely observed V segments, including chromosome 9 orphons, were excluded from the earlier analysis of some 590 of the donors. V-gene and J-gene trimming of TCR beta chains was associated with a missense DCLRE1C variant in a later genetic analysis, and the association was replicated in an independent cohort. Specific HLA alleles were associated with 15,000 to 20,000 TCR beta sequences at a false discovery rate of 0.05 in a later analysis. A cluster of highly shared sequence variants was judged likely to be a technical artifact of the sequencing pipeline. The presence/absence analyses assumed that sequencing depth was roughly uniform across donors, and that assumption may not be true. Linkage disequilibrium might explain the correlated functional status among segregating V segments, but an unknown experimental factor could not be ruled out. Because HLA typing was missing for some donors at each locus, association tests included only the typed subset. CMV serostatus was the only immune exposure information available for the cohort. Strong co-occurrence of HLA alleles, especially DR and DQ, made assigning TCR associations to individual alleles difficult. A further reported finding was that TCR beta sequences accurately predicted the HLA-A and HLA-B alleles for most subjects in the first cohort. In a later analysis, the rate of TCR association differed among HLA loci, with DRB1 alleles having the most associated TCRs and HLA-C alleles having the fewest. Some IMGT-functional V segments, including TRBV6-2 and TRBV6-3, could not be distinguished by the 87-base-pair reads and were therefore excluded. The classifier was reported to diagnose cytomegalovirus status with high specificity and sensitivity in both the original cohort and the validation cohort. In a later genetic analysis, fewer N-insertions in productive TCRs were reported among donors in an Asian-associated ancestry cluster than the roughly 640-donor mean. According to the authors, the approach could potentially be generalized to other disease states and immunological phenotypes. Several of the top co-occurrence clusters appeared to be linked to parvovirus B19, influenza, CMV and Epstein-Barr virus, according to a later analysis. In a later analysis, HLA-associated TCR beta chains showed more clonal expansion and lower generation probabilities than non-associated chains that were equally common.

Library creation used the immunoSEQ multiplex PCR assay. A mixture of 60 forward primers for TCR Vbeta segments and 13 reverse primers for TCR Jbeta segments was used in the multiplex PCR. Amplification of the CDR3 region of rearranged TCR beta genes was performed with a multiplex PCR assay on genomic DNA. Amplified TCR beta libraries were sequenced as 87-base-pair reads on the Illumina HiSeq System. In the authors' own workflow: Across the 666 repertoires, a later analysis counted tens of millions of unique TCR beta chains, around 11 million of which were shared by at least two donors. To remove PCR and sequencing errors, raw reads were error-corrected and collapsed into unique sequences using a nearest-neighbor algorithm that merged closely related sequences. Alignment of CDR3 sequences to IMGT reference sequences was used to assign V, D and J gene segments. For a sequence to be retained, a match of at least six nucleotides to both a V gene segment and a J gene segment was required. Rearrangements were called productive when the CDR3 lacked stop codons and stayed in frame with V and J; all others were non-productive. CDR3 was defined according to IMGT convention as the region running from the second conserved V-encoded cysteine to the conserved J-encoded phenylalanine. In an earlier analysis of approximately 590 of the donors, sequences lacking an unambiguous match to a single V gene segment were excluded. An earlier analysis of almost 600 of the donors classified V segments as functional when productive rearrangements were above 56.7% and as segregating when the standard deviation between donors was above 5%. A statistical classification framework was built to diagnose cytomegalovirus status from the catalog of TCR beta chain sequences. A later analysis assigned V and J genes by comparing TCR nucleotide sequences with IMGT/GENE-DB human TR gene sequences. The TCRdist pipeline was used in a later analysis to assign CDR3 sequences and most-parsimonious VDJ recombination scenarios. A later analysis defined each TCR beta chain by its CDR3 amino acid sequence plus V-gene family, and excluded reads lacking a unique V-gene family. As a way to deal with suspected cross-contamination and a sequencing artifact, a later analysis dropped hundreds of nucleotide sequences that were highly shared and had low generation probability. A later analysis calculated a clonal expansion index for each public chain from normalized within-repertoire ranks of inferred template counts. In a later analysis, generation probabilities were computed using a VDJ recombination model fitted to out-of-frame rearrangements, and the results were checked against IGoR. Hypergeometric tests were used in a later analysis to score TCR-TCR, TCR-HLA and TCR-CMV co-occurrence, with a repertoire-size bias correction applied to the TCR pairs. In a later analysis, false discovery rates were estimated by permuting HLA or CMV assignments 20 times. In a later analysis, co-occurring TCRs were grouped with DBSCAN, and TCRdist sequence similarity was added when clustering was performed within HLA-allele-positive subsets. Repertoires with fewer than 30,000 or more than 120,000 public chains, plus five repertoires with anomalous nucleotide sharing, were excluded from co-occurrence clustering. TCRdb took over this immuneACCESS table, retaining in-frame rearrangements with V and J assigned. Such tables are incomplete; in checked studies, under half of the missing clones stem from an unresolved V gene, and the remainder is unexplained. V and J calls and clone size come straight from that table; D and trimming were deduced from the DNA. The table held for this sample gives 100,000 to 150,000 clones. The ten largest clones represent around 2.4% of the sample.

Details on this clone: The target of this receptor is not known.

In total, approximately 700 healthy bone marrow donors made up the cohort. At the time of sampling, every cohort member was nominally healthy, though immune exposures that went unrecorded were likely present. The donor tested CMV seronegative, placing the donor among the roughly 340 seronegative members of the cohort. A peripheral blood sample was provided by each donor, and peripheral blood mononuclear cells were used for TCR beta sequencing. The Qiagen DNeasy Blood Extraction Kit was used to extract genomic DNA from the blood cell samples. This chain is built from TRBV28 and TRBJ1-1, with 7 junctional bases fitting TRBD1. The source is a middle-aged man in good health and CMV-seronegative. The material sequenced was PBMCs. The CDR3 reads as follows: CASSATGYLGNTEAFF. The DNA sequence reads TGTGCCAGCAGTGCGACAGGGTATTTGGGGAACACTGAAGCTTTCTTT. Outside the CDR3, residues come from the reference TRBV28 and TRBJ1-1 proteins, so the full variable domain is: DVKVTQSSRYLVKRTGEKVFLECVQDMDHENMFWYRQDPGLGLRLIYFSYDVKMKEKGDIPEGYSVSREKKERFSLILESASTNQTSMYLCASSATGYLGNTEAFFGQGTRLTVV.